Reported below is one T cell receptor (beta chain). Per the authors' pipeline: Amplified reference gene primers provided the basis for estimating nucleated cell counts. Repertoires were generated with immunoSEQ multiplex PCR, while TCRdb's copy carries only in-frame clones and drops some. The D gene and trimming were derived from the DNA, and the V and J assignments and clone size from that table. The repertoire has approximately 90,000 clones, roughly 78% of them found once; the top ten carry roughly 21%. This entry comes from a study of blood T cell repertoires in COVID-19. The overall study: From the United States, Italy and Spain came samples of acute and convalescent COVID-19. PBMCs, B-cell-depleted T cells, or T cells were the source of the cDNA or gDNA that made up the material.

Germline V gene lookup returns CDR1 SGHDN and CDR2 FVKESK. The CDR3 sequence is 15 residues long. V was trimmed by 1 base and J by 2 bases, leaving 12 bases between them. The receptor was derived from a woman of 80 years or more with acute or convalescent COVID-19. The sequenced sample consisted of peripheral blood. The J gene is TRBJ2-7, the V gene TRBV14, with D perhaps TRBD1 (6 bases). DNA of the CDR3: TGTGCCAGCAGCCAAGGGTCAGGGGAAGCCTACGAGCAGTACTTC. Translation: CASSQGSGEAYEQYF.